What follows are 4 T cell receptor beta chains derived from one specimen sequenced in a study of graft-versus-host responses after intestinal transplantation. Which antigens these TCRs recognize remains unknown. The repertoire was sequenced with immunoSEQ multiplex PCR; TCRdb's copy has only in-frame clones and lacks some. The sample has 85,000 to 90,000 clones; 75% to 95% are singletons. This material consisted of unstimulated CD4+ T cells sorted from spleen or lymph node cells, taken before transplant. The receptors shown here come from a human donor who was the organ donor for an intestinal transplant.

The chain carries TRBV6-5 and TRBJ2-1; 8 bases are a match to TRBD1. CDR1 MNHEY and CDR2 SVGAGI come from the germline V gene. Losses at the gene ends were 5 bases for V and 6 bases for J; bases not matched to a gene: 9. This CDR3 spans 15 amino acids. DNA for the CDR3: TGTGCCAGCAGTGTAGACAGGGGCGATGGCAATGAGCAGTTCTTC. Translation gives CASSVDRGDGNEQFF.

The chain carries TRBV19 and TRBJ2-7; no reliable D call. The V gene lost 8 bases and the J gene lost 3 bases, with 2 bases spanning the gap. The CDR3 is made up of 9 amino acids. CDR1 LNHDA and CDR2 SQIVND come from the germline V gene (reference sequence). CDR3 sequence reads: CASYYEQYF. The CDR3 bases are TGTGCCAGTTACTACGAGCAGTACTTC.

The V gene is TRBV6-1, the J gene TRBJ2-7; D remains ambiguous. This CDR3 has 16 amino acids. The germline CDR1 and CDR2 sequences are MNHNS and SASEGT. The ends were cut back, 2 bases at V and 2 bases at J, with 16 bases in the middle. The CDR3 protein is CASSEFYPRLPYEQYF. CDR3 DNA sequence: TGTGCCAGCAGTGAATTTTATCCGAGACTTCCCTACGAGCAGTACTTC.

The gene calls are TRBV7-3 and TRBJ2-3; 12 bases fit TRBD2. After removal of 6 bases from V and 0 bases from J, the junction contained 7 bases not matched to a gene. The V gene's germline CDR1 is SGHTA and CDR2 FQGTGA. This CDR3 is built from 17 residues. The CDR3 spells CASSLAGGYPSTDTQYF. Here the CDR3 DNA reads TGTGCCAGCAGTCTAGCGGGGGGGTACCCAAGCACAGATACGCAGTATTTT.